The present T cell receptor (beta chain) was sequenced within a study of blood T cell repertoires in COVID-19. In the study overall: There were acute and convalescent COVID-19 samples, and they came from the United States, Italy and Spain.

In the study's own analysis: Counts of nucleated cells, estimated from reference gene primer amplification, were obtained. The protocol was immunoSEQ multiplex PCR, while the TCRdb copy is restricted to in-frame clones and leaves out a portion. That table supplies the V and J calls and clone size; D and trimming were determined from the DNA. This sample yields 100,000 to 150,000 clones, of which 87% are seen a single time; 2% to 2.5% belongs to the top ten. Germline CDR1 SGHRS, CDR2 YFSETQ. V lost 7 bases, J lost 4 bases, and 10 bases stayed unmatched. The CDR3 covers 14 residues. The receptor was derived from a woman aged 45 to 65 with acute or convalescent COVID-19. Material: peripheral blood. The rearrangement uses TRBV5-1 and TRBJ2-5; 7 bases line up with TRBD2. CDR3 bases: TGCGCCAGCTCTCCCGGGACTATGAGAGAGACCCAGTACTTC. It is translated as CASSPGTMRETQYF.